This T cell receptor (beta chain) was captured in a study of shared clonotypes between healthy human individuals. Notes on the study in general: Naive subsets, compared against memory subsets, generally had larger estimated richness values.

The repertoire was sequenced with immunoSEQ multiplex PCR; TCRdb's copy has only in-frame clones and lacks some. The table shows about 2.1 million clones, with 90% to 95% occurring only once. With regard to this clone: Its matching antigen is unknown.

The naive CD8 population came from CD45RO-negative cells selected for CCR7, without terminally differentiated effector memory CD45RA+ cells. V lost 6 bases, J lost 4 bases, and 18 bases lay in between. The germline CDR1 and CDR2 sequences are MGHDK and SYGVNS. The CDR3 contains 15 residues. This clonotype was obtained from a man between 18 and 29 years old in good health. Some clones in this sample may be carry-over from other donors' samples. This chain links TRBV25-1 with TRBJ1-1; tentative D call: TRBD1 (6 bases). The sample comprised naive CD8+ T cells from PBMCs. The chain's CDR3 is CASSASGGGGTEAFF. CDR3 bases: TGTGCCAGCAGCGCCTCCGGGGGCGGGGGCACTGAAGCTTTCTTT.